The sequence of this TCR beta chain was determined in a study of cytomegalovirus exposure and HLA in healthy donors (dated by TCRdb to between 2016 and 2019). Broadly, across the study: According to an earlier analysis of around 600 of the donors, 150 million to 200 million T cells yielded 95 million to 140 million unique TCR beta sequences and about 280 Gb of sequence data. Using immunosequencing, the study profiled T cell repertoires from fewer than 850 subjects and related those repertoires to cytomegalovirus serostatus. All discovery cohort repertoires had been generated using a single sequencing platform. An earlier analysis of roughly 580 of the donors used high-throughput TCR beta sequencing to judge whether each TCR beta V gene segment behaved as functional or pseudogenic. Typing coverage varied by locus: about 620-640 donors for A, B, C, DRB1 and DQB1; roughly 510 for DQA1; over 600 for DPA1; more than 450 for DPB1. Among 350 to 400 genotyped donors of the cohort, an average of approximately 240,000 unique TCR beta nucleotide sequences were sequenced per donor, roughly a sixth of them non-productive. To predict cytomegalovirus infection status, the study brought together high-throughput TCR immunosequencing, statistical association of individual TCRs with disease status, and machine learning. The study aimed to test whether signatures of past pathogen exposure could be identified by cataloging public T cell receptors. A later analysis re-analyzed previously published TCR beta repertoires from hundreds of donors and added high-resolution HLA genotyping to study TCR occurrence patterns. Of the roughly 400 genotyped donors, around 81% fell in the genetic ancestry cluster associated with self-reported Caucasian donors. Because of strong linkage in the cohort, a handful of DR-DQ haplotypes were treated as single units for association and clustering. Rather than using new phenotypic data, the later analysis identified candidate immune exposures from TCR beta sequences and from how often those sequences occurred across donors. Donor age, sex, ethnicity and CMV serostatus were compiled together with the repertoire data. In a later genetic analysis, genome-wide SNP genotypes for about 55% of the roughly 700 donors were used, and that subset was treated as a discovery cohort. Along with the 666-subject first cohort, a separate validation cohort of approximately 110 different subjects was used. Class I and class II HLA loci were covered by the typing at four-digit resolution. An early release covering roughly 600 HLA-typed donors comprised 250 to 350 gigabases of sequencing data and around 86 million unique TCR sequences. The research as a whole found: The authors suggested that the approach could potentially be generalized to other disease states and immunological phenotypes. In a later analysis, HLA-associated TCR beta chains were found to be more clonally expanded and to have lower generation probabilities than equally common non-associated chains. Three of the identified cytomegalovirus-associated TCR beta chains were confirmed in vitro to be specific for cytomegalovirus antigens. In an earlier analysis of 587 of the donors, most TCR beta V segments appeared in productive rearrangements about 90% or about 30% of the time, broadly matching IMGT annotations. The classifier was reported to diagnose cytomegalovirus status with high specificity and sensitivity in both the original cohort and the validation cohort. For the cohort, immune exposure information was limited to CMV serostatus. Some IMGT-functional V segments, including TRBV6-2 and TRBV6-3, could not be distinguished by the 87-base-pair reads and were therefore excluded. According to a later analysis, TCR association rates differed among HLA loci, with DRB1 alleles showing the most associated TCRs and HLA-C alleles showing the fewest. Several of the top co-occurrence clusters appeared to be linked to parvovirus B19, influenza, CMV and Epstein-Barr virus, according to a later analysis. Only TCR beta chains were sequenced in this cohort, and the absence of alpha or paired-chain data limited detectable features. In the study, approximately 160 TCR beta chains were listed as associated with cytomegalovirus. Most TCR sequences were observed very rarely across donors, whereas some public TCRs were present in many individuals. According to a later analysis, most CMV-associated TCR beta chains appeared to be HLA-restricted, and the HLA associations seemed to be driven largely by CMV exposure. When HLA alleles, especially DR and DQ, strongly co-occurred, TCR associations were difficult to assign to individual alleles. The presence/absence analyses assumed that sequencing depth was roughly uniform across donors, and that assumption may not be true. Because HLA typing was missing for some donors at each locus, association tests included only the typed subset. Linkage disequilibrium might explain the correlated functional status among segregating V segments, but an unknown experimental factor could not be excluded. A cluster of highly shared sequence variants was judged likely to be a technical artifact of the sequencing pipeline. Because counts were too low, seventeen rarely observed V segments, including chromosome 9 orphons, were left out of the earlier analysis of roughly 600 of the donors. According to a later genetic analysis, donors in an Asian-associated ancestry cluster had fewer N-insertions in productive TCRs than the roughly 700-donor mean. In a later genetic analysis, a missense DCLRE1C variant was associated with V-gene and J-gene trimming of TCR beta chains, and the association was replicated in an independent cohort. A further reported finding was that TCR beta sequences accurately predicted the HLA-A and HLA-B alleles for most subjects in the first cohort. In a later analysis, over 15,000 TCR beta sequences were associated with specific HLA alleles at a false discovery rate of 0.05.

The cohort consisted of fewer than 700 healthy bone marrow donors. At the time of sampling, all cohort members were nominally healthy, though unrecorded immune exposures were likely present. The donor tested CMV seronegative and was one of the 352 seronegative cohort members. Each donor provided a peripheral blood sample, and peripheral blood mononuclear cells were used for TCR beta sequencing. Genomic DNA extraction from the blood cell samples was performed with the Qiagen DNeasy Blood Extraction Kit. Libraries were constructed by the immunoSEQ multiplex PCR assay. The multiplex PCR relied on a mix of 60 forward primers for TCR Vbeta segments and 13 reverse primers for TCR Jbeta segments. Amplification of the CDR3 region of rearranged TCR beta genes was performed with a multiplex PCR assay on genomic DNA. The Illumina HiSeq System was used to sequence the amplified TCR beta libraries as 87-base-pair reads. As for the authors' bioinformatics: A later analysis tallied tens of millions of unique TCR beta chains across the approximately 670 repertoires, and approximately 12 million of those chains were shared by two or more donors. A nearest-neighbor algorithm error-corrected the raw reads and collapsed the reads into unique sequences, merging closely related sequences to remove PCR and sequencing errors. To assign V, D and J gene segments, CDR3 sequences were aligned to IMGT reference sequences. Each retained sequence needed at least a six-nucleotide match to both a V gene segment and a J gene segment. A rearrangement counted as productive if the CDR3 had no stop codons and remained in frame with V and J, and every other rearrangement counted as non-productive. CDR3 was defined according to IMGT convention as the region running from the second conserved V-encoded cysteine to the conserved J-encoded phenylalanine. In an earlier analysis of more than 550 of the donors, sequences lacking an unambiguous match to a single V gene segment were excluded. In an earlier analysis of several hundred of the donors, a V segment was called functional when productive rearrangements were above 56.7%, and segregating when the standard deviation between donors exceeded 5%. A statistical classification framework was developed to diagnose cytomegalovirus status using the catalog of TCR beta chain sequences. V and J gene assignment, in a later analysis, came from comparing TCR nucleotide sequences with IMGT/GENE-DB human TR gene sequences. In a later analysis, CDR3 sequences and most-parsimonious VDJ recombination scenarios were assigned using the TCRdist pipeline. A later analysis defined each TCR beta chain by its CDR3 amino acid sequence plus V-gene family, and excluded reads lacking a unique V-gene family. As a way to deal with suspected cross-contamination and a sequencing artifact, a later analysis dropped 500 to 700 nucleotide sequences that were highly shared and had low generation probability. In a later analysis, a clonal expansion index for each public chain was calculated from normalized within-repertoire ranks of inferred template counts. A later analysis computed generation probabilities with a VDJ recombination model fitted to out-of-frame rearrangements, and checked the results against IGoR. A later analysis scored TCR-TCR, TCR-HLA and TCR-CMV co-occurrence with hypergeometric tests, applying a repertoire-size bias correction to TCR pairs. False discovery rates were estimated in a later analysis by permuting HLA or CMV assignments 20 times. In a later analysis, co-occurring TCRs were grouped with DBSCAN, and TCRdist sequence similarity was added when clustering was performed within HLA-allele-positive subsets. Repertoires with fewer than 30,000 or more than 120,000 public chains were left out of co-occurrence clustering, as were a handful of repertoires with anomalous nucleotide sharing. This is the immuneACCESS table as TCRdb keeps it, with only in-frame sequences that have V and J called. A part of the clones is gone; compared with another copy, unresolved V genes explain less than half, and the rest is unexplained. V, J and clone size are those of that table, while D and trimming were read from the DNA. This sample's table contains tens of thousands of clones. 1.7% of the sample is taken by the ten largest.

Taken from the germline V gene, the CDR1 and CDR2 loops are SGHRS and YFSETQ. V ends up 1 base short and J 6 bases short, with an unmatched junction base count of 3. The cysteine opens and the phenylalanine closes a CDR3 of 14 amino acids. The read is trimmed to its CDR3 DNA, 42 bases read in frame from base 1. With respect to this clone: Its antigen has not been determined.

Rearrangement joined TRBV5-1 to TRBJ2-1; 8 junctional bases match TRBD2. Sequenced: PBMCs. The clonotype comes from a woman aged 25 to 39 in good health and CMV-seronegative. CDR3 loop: CASSLSGTSNEQFF. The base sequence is TGCGCCAGCAGCTTGTCGGGGACTAGCAATGAGCAGTTCTTC.